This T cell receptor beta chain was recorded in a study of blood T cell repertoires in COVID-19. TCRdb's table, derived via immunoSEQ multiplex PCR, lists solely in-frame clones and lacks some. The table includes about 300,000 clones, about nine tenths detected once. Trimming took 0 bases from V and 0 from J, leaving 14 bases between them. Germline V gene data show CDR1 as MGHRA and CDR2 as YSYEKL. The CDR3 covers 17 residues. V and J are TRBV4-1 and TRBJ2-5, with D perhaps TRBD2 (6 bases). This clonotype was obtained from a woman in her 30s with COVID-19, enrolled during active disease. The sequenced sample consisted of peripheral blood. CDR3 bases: TGCGCCAGCAGCCAAGATCGTCGGGGGTCGTACCAAGAGACCCAGTACTTC. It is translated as CASSQDRRGSYQETQYF.